The 31 T cell receptor beta chains in this list originate from one sample, sequenced in a study of Ad26.COV2.S vaccination and SARS-CoV-2 variants. As to treatment: roughly 19 received Ad26.COV2.S at low or high dose, single or two shots; roughly five received placebo; per-sample allocation not given. Collection of the samples took place on day 63 after the first injection of vaccine or placebo. Using immunoSEQ multiplex PCR, the repertoire was profiled, and TCRdb retains in-frame clones only, with some absent. The sample has some 330,000 clones, about 90% seen once; the top ten hold 4.5% to 5.5%. The material sequenced was peripheral blood, taken in a trial of Ad26.COV2.S vaccine versus placebo. The origin of the receptors is a person aged 18 to 65 who received the Ad26.COV2.S COVID-19 vaccine or a placebo.

The chain joins TRBV18 to TRBJ1-1, with 7 positions matching TRBD1. With 8 bases clipped from V and 5 bases from J, the junction kept 5 bases outside the gene matches. The germline gives CDR1 KGHSH, CDR2 LQKENI. CDR3 length: 12 amino acids. The CDR3 DNA reads TGTGCCAGCCTAACAGGGGATACTGAAGCTTTCTTT. Translation: CASLTGDTEAFF.

The rearrangement links TRBV30 to TRBJ1-4; 10 bases agree with TRBD1. V lost 7 bases, J lost 7 bases, and 9 bases stayed unmatched. This CDR3 region has 14 residues. CDR1 GTSNPN and CDR2 SVGIG come from the germline V gene (reference sequence). The CDR3 is CAFSRTGGGEKLFF. The CDR3 nucleotides are TGTGCCTTTTCTAGGACAGGGGGTGGTGAAAAACTGTTTTTT.

This sequence joins TRBV19 and TRBJ1-2; TRBD1 is a possible D gene (5 bases). The V end was cut by 5 bases, the J end by 4 bases, with 14 bases between. The germline V gene has CDR1 LNHDA and CDR2 SQIVND (reference sequence). CDR3 length equals 14 residues. This chain's CDR3 is CASSASGTVYGYTF. CDR3 nucleotide sequence: TGTGCCAGTAGTGCCTCCGGGACCGTCTATGGCTACACCTTC.

The chain employs TRBV5-6 and TRBJ1-1; unclear D gene. The length of the CDR3 is 13 residues. Germline CDR1 is SGHDT and CDR2 is YYEEEE. V was trimmed by 0 bases and J by 1 base, leaving 4 bases between them. The CDR3 loop reads CASSLARNTEAFF. As DNA, the CDR3 is TGTGCCAGCAGCTTGGCAAGGAACACTGAAGCTTTCTTT.

V is TRBV6-2 or TRBV6-3 and J is TRBJ2-7, with TRBD2 matching over 7 bases. The CDR3 contains 16 residues. Unmatched junction bases numbered 6, after V lost 1 base and J lost 0 bases. CDR1 is MNHEY and CDR2 is SVGEGT in the germline V gene. CDR3 sequence: CASSYYRGRNSYEQYV. As DNA, the CDR3 is TGTGCCAGCAGTTACTATCGCGGGAGAAACTCCTACGAGCAGTACGTC.

The genes are TRBV27 and TRBJ1-4, with D tentatively TRBD1 (5 bases). V was cut by 5 bases and J by 8 bases, with 12 bases left in between. CDR1 MNHEY and CDR2 SMNVEV come from the germline V gene (reference sequence). This CDR3 is built from 13 residues. This CDR3 is CASSHRQSEKLFF. The CDR3 DNA sequence: TGTGCCAGCAGTCACCGACAGAGCGAAAAACTGTTTTTT. The full variable domain, with the rest looked up from reference TRBV27 and TRBJ1-4, is EAQVTQNPRYLITVTGKKLTVTCSQNMNHEYMSWYRQDPGLGLRQIYYSMNVEVTDKGDVPEGYKVSRKEKRNFPLILESPSPNQTSLYFCASSHRQSEKLFFGSGTQLSVL.

The chain recombines TRBV13 with TRBJ1-2, with TRBD1 identical over 10 bases. V lost 4 bases to trimming and J lost 4 bases; unmatched junction nucleotides: 15. The germline V gene has CDR1 PRHDT and CDR2 FYEKMQ (reference sequence). This CDR3 has 18 amino acids. The CDR3 loop reads CASSSALRTGGGLYGYTF. The CDR3 nucleotides read TGTGCCAGCAGCTCCGCCCTCAGGACAGGGGGGGGGCTCTATGGCTACACCTTC. Full variable domain (missing parts from reference TRBV13 and TRBJ1-2): AAGVIQSPRHLIKEKRETATLKCYPIPRHDTVYWYQQGPGQDPQFLISFYEKMQSDKGSIPDRFSAQQFSDYHSELNMSSLELGDSALYFCASSSALRTGGGLYGYTFGSGTRLTVV.

The chain is built from TRBV2 and TRBJ1-1, with a tentative D call TRBD1 (6 bases). CDR3 length: 12 residues. The V and J ends lost 4 bases and 5 bases respectively, with 8 bases between them. Germline assignment: CDR1 SNHLY and CDR2 FYNNEI. The DNA for the CDR3 is TGTGCCAGCAGTGGGAGGGGGACTGAAGCTTTCTTT. Protein: CASSGRGTEAFF.

The chain couples TRBV5-1 to TRBJ1-5; D is uncertain. V shed 0 bases and J shed 4 bases, with 8 bases lying between them. CDR3 length: 14 residues. The germline V gene encodes CDR1 SGHRS and CDR2 YFSETQ. CDR3 region: CASSLGGENQPQHF. The CDR3 DNA reads TGCGCCAGCAGCTTGGGCGGGGAGAATCAGCCCCAGCATTTT.

The chain combines TRBV19 with TRBJ1-2, with D tentatively TRBD1 (5 bases). CDR1 is LNHDA and CDR2 is SQIVND in the germline V gene (reference sequence). The CDR3 extends over 12 amino acids. Between the trimmed V and J ends, which lost 6 bases and 4 bases, there was a span of 9 bases. The CDR3, as DNA: TGTGCCAGTAGGGACACCCTCTATGGCTACACCTTC. Residues: CASRDTLYGYTF.

The chain links TRBV12-3 or TRBV12-4 to TRBJ1-4; no firm D call. CDR3 length: 13 residues. Between the trimmed V and J ends, which lost 3 bases and 10 bases, there was a span of 12 bases. The CDR3 DNA reads as TGTGCCAGCAGTTTGTCTGGGCCAGGAAAACTGTTTTTT. Amino acids: CASSLSGPGKLFF.

This chain links TRBV19 with TRBJ2-1; the match to TRBD2 covers 7 bases. The V gene end was trimmed by 5 bases and the J gene end by 10 bases; junction bases not matched to a gene: 11. Germline V gene sequence: CDR1 LNHDA, CDR2 SQIVND (reference sequence). The CDR3 runs to 14 residues. The DNA for the CDR3 is TGTGCCAGTAGTCCCCGGGGCCAGGGAGGGGAGCAGTTCTTC. It encodes CASSPRGQGGEQFF.

V gene TRBV4-1 combines with J gene TRBJ1-1; 7 positions match TRBD1. In germline, CDR1 is MGHRA, CDR2 YSYEKL. The V and J ends lost 4 bases and 3 bases, in that order; junction bases with no gene match: 11. The CDR3 is 16 residues long. The CDR3 DNA is TGCGCCAGCAGCCTCGGGGTGACAGGGAGAGACACTGAAGCTTTCTTT. It translates to CASSLGVTGRDTEAFF.

The chain joins TRBV7-8 to TRBJ1-5, with 7 bases fitting TRBD1. CDR1 is SGHVS and CDR2 is FQNEAQ in the germline V gene. The junction had 12 bases not matched to a gene; V was cut back by 1 base and J by 0 bases. The CDR3 totals 19 residues. The CDR3 coding sequence is TGTGCCAGCAGCTTAGTAGACGGACAGGATCGGAATAGCAATCAGCCCCAGCATTTT. This gives the protein CASSLVDGQDRNSNQPQHF.

This rearrangement joins TRBV4-3 to TRBJ2-2; D perhaps matches TRBD1 (6 bases). CDR3 length equals 19 residues. Germline CDR1 LGHNA, CDR2 YSLEER. The germline V and J ends were trimmed by 0 bases and 1 base, with 18 bases remaining between them. CDR3: CASSQEGWGLPGNTGELFF. DNA for the CDR3: TGCGCCAGCAGCCAAGAGGGTTGGGGGCTGCCTGGGAACACCGGGGAGCTGTTTTTT.

The chain uses TRBV4-3 and TRBJ2-7, with TRBD2 matching 8 bases. CDR3 length: 17 residues. Per germline, CDR1 LGHNA and CDR2 YSLEER. V dropped 1 base and J dropped 5; count of bases not matched to a gene: 13. The CDR3 here is CASSQGTVAGGRNEQYF. Written as DNA, the CDR3 is TGCGCCAGCAGCCAAGGAACGGTCGCGGGGGGACGTAACGAGCAGTACTTC.

This clone was observed once. This rearrangement joins TRBV11-2 to TRBJ1-2; unclear D gene. Germline V lookup: CDR1 SGHAT, CDR2 FQNNGV. V was trimmed by 8 bases and J by 5 bases, leaving 12 bases between them. This CDR3 is 12 amino acids long. The CDR3 DNA follows: TGTGCCAGCTTCCAATGGGAATATGGCTACACCTTC. It specifies CASFQWEYGYTF. The full variable domain, in which reference TRBV11-2 and TRBJ1-2 provide the parts outside the CDR3, is EAGVAQSPRYKIIEKRQSVAFWCNPISGHATLYWYQQILGQGPKLLIQFQNNGVVDDSQLPKDRFSAERLKGVDSTLKIQPAKLEDSAVYLCASFQWEYGYTFGSGTRLTVV.

This clone was seen only once. This chain links TRBV6-6 with TRBJ2-7; 10 bases are shared with TRBD2. CDR3 length: 15 residues. V shed 6 bases and J 2 bases; nucleotides not matched to a gene: 7. Germline V CDR1 and CDR2: MNHNY, SVGAGI (reference sequence). CDR3: CASRATSGMTYEQYF. The CDR3 DNA follows: TGTGCCAGCAGAGCAACTAGCGGGATGACCTACGAGCAGTACTTC.

The gene calls are TRBV4-2 and TRBJ1-6; D call uncertain. From germline, CDR1 is LGHNA and CDR2 YNFKEQ. CDR3 length: 16 amino acids. V lost 1 base, J lost 6 bases, and 13 bases lay in between. The CDR3 sequence: CASSQGPLEFNSPLHF. The CDR3 DNA reads as TGTGCCAGCAGCCAAGGCCCCCTGGAATTTAATTCACCCCTCCACTTT.

V is TRBV10-2 and J is TRBJ1-1, with D possibly matching TRBD1 (6 bases). This CDR3 is 16 amino acids long. Trimming cost V 0 bases and J 8 bases, with 19 bases left between them. CDR1 and CDR2 from the germline V gene are WSHSY and SAAADI. The CDR3 DNA follows: TGCGCCAGCAGTGAGTCGAGAAGGGACACCCTCAACGAAGCTTTCTTT. This codes for CASSESRRDTLNEAFF.

J is TRBJ2-6 and V is TRBV7-6, with TRBD1 identical over 10 bases. V lost 5 bases, J lost 1 base, and 11 bases stayed unmatched. CDR1 SGHVS and CDR2 FNYEAQ come from the germline V gene. The CDR3 is made up of 19 amino acids. The CDR3 is CASSPVPGQGRSGANVLTF. In nucleotides, the CDR3 is TGTGCCAGCAGCCCCGTCCCGGGACAGGGGCGGTCTGGGGCCAACGTCCTGACTTTC. The full variable domain, completed using reference TRBV7-6 and TRBJ2-6, is GAGVSQSPRYKVTKRGQDVALRCDPISGHVSLYWYRQALGQGPEFLTYFNYEAQQDKSGLPNDRFSAERPEGSISTLTIQRTEQRDSAMYRCASSPVPGQGRSGANVLTFGAGSRLTVL.

V and J are TRBV6-2 or TRBV6-3 and TRBJ2-7; the D is unclear. CDR3 size: 13 residues. Germline V CDR1 and CDR2: MNHEY, SVGEGT. Trimming shortened V by 2 bases and J by 6 bases, and 11 bases separated the two germline ends. The CDR3, as DNA: TGTGCCAGCAGTTACGCCTCAGCTGGCGAGCAGTACGTC. Residues: CASSYASAGEQYV.

The chain recombines TRBV25-1 with TRBJ1-1, with TRBD1 as a possible D gene (5 bases). Trimming shortened V by 4 bases and J by 7 bases, and 13 bases separated the two germline ends. The CDR3 length is 13 residues. In germline, CDR1 is MGHDK, CDR2 SYGVNS. In nucleotides, the CDR3 is TGTGCCAGCAGTGGGGACTATCGAGATGAAGCTTTCTTT. Translating gives CASSGDYRDEAFF.

This chain uses TRBV5-6 with TRBJ1-5, with 7 bases fitting TRBD1. J was trimmed by 1 base and V by 3 bases; bases with no gene match: 1. Germline V gives CDR1 SGHDT, CDR2 YYEEEE. The CDR3 has 14 amino acids. The CDR3 DNA follows: TGTGCCAGCAGCTCGACAGGGAGCAATCAGCCCCAGCATTTT. This encodes CASSSTGSNQPQHF.

V is TRBV23-1 and J is TRBJ1-2, with 7 bases aligning to TRBD1. TRBV23-1 is an ORF, and what it does is uncertain. There are 17 residues in the CDR3. J was trimmed by 5 bases and V by 0 bases; bases with no gene match: 12. The CDR3 sequence: CASSQSGETGKEYGYTF. The DNA for the CDR3 is TGCGCCAGCAGTCAATCAGGAGAGACAGGGAAGGAGTATGGCTACACCTTC.

The genes are TRBV27 and TRBJ2-7, with 7 bases that match TRBD1. V lost 6 bases to trimming and J lost 2 bases; unmatched junction nucleotides: 7. Germline V gene sequence: CDR1 MNHEY, CDR2 SMNVEV (reference sequence). The CDR3 has 14 residues. The CDR3: CASRQNRGPYEQYF. As DNA, the CDR3 is TGTGCCAGCAGGCAAAACAGGGGTCCCTACGAGCAGTACTTC.

The CDR3 DNA reads TGTGCCAGCAGCTCCCAGGGTAACTATGGCTACACCTTC. This translates into CASSSQGNYGYTF. The chain recombines TRBV7-8 with TRBJ1-2, with D perhaps matching TRBD1 (5 bases). This CDR3 has 13 amino acids. The V end was cut by 4 bases, the J end by 1 base, with 7 bases between. CDR1 and CDR2 (germline): SGHVS, FQNEAQ.

This chain joins TRBV27 and TRBJ2-7; possibly TRBD1 for D (6 bases). The CDR3 is made up of 15 amino acids. CDR1 and CDR2 (germline): MNHEY, SMNVEV (reference sequence). Trimming shortened V by 6 bases and J by 1 base, and 16 bases separated the two germline ends. This CDR3 reads CASSTGPRTSYEQYV. CDR3 coding DNA: TGTGCCAGCAGCACAGGGCCAAGGACGTCCTACGAGCAGTACGTC.

The rearrangement uses TRBV3-1 (or the pseudogene TRBV3-2) and TRBJ1-4, with a possible D match to TRBD1 (5 bases). The germline V and J ends were trimmed by 0 bases and 7 bases, with 15 bases remaining between them. This CDR3 region has 16 residues. The V gene's germline CDR1 is LGHDT and CDR2 YNNKEL (reference sequence). Here the CDR3 reads CASSQEALGGGEKLFF. CDR3 sequence (DNA): TGTGCCAGCAGCCAAGAGGCCCTCGGGGGTGGTGAAAAACTGTTTTTT.

This clone was found once. The V and J genes are TRBV6-6 and TRBJ1-2; a possible D gene is TRBD1 (5 bases). Germline V gene sequence: CDR1 MNHNY, CDR2 SVGAGI (reference sequence). V shed 2 bases and J shed 2 bases, with 15 bases lying between them. This CDR3 is 16 amino acids long. Written as DNA, the CDR3 is TGTGCCAGCAGTTACCACCTCGGGGGGGTCAACTATGGCTACACCTTC. It encodes CASSYHLGGVNYGYTF.

The chain combines TRBV4-3 with TRBJ2-2; D is possibly TRBD1 (5 bases). With 1 base removed from V and 5 bases from J, the gap between germline ends came to 23 bases. CDR3 size: 19 residues. Germline lookup yields CDR1 LGHNA and CDR2 YSLEER. Here the CDR3 DNA reads TGCGCCAGCAGCCAAGGGCCCCAAGGGCAGGGCCACCTGACCGGGGAGCTGTTTTTT. Translated: CASSQGPQGQGHLTGELFF.